This TCR beta chain was identified in a study of blood T cell repertoires in COVID-19. About the study: Donors in the United States, Italy and Spain gave samples during acute or convalescent COVID-19. Sources were T cells, B-cell-depleted T cells, or PBMCs; the material itself was cDNA or gDNA.

Original analysis: It was from reference gene primer amplification that nucleated cell counts were estimated. TCRdb's table, derived via immunoSEQ multiplex PCR, lists solely in-frame clones and lacks some. V, J and clone size were drawn from that table, and D and trimming were deduced from the DNA. Of about 300,000 clones in the sample, roughly 83% were seen once. V was clipped by 3 bases and J by 1 base, with 7 bases between them. Germline assignment: CDR1 MDHEN and CDR2 SYDVKM. CDR3 size: 13 residues. The receptor's source is a woman aged 45-65 years with acute or convalescent COVID-19. The specimen was peripheral blood. This chain uses TRBV28 with TRBJ2-7; D uncertain. The CDR3 spells CASSFGVSYEQYF. The CDR3 DNA reads TGTGCCAGCAGTTTCGGAGTTTCCTACGAGCAGTACTTC.